Below, 30 T cell receptor beta chains from the same sample are listed, as sequenced in a study of blood T cell repertoires in COVID-19. Repertoires were generated with immunoSEQ multiplex PCR, while TCRdb's copy carries only in-frame clones and drops some. This sample has 260,000 or so clones; approximately 91% occur once, and the top ten carry about 0.65%. Sample: peripheral blood. The receptors stem from a human donor in a cohort sampled during active COVID-19.

The chain links TRBV10-3 to TRBJ1-1; the D is unclear. The germline V gene encodes CDR1 ENHRY and CDR2 SYGVKD. V lost 2 bases and J lost 7, with 5 bases in between. The CDR3 length is 11 residues. CDR3 region: CAISEVYEAFF. CDR3 coding DNA: TGTGCCATCAGTGAGGTCTATGAAGCTTTCTTT.

The genes are TRBV3-1 (or the pseudogene TRBV3-2) and TRBJ1-2; D not certain. Deletions cut 0 bases from V and 6 bases from J, with 14 bases between. There are 15 residues in the CDR3. The germline V gene encodes CDR1 LGHDT and CDR2 YNNKEL (reference sequence). The CDR3 spells CASSQDLAGLDGYTF. DNA for the CDR3: TGTGCCAGCAGCCAAGATCTTGCAGGATTAGATGGCTACACCTTC.

This clone has a single count. J is TRBJ2-7 and V is TRBV6-2 or TRBV6-3; TRBD2 matches at 13 bases. In germline, CDR1 is MNHEY, CDR2 SVGEGT. J gave up 3 bases and V 4 bases, and 6 bases lay outside the gene matches. The CDR3 length is 16 residues. Here the CDR3 DNA reads TGTGCCAGCAGTTCCGGACTAGCGGGGGCTCACTACGAGCAGTACTTC. This sequence encodes CASSSGLAGAHYEQYF.

Comment on this clone: This may be a read error: a much more frequent sequence differs by one nucleotide. Other DNA sequences in the sample encode the same CDR3. The V and J genes are TRBV11-3 and TRBJ1-2; TRBD1 matches 8 bases. J was trimmed by 5 bases and V by 1 base; bases with no gene match: 0. Germline V CDR1 and CDR2: SGHNT, YENEEA. This CDR3 has 13 residues. The CDR3 DNA is TGTGCCAGCAGCTTAGGACAGGGGTATGGCTACACCTTC. It encodes CASSLGQGYGYTF. Looking up the rest from reference TRBV11-3 and TRBJ1-2 gives the full variable domain: EAGVVQSPRYKIIEKKQPVAFWCNPISGHNTLYWYLQNLGQGPELLIRYENEEAVDDSQLPKDRFSAERLKGVDSTLKIQPAELGDSAVYLCASSLGQGYGYTFGSGTRLTVV.

The rearrangement joins TRBV7-2 to TRBJ2-7; a weak D match, TRBD2 (5 bases). Germline V lookup: CDR1 SGHTA, CDR2 FQGNSA. Trimming left V 6 bases short and J 1 base short, with 13 bases between. The CDR3 totals 14 residues. CDR3 nucleotides: TGTGCCAGCAGTTTGGACGGACTTTCCTACGAGCAGTACTTC. Translated: CASSLDGLSYEQYF.

V is TRBV6-4 and J is TRBJ2-3; no clear D. Trimming shortened V by 4 bases and J by 1 base, and 12 bases separated the two germline ends. Germline CDR1 and CDR2: MRHNA and SNTAGT. This CDR3 spans 15 amino acids. The CDR3 DNA reads TGTGCCAGCAGTGGGTCACCGACACGCACAGATACGCAGTATTTT. Encoded protein: CASSGSPTRTDTQYF.

This chain connects TRBV7-8 to TRBJ1-1; no reliable D call. The ends were cut back, 0 bases at V and 1 base at J, with 12 bases in the middle. The CDR3 is 16 residues long. Germline values: CDR1 SGHVS, CDR2 FQNEAQ. The CDR3 loop is CASSLAEEGWNTEAFF. CDR3 DNA sequence: TGTGCCAGCAGCTTAGCCGAGGAGGGATGGAACACTGAAGCTTTCTTT.

Comment on this clone: The junction and the germline gene differ at one end; a read error may be behind it. The V gene is TRBV19, the J gene TRBJ1-1; D is possibly TRBD1 (5 bases). Looked up from germline, CDR1 is LNHDA and CDR2 is SQIVND (reference sequence). The CDR3 length is 13 residues. The CDR3 loop is CASSLDRNTEAFF. The CDR3 nucleotides are TGTGCCAGTAGTTTAGACAGGAACACTGAAGCTTTCTTT.

The chain couples TRBV21-1 to TRBJ2-7; the tabulated D call, TRBD2, remains unverified against the DNA. TRBV21-1 is given as a pseudogene. The CDR3 is 15 residues long. The CDR3 coding sequence is TGTGCCAGCAGCAAGCGCGGGCGGGGCGCCTACGAGCAGTACTTC. It codes for CASSKRGRGAYEQYF.

CDR3 in DNA: TGCGCCAGCAGCTTATCCGGGACAGACAAACCTTATGGCTACACCTTC. Amino acids: CASSLSGTDKPYGYTF. The rearrangement uses TRBV5-1 and TRBJ1-2, with 7 bases that match TRBD1. This CDR3 is built from 16 residues. With V trimmed by 2 bases and J by 5 bases, 12 bases remained unmatched. In germline, CDR1 is SGHRS, CDR2 YFSETQ.

V usage is TRBV7-2 and J usage is TRBJ2-5, with D unresolved. The V gene's germline CDR1 is SGHTA and CDR2 FQGNSA. Trimming shortened V by 1 base and J by 5 bases, and 5 bases separated the two germline ends. CDR3 length: 12 residues. CDR3 sequence (DNA): TGTGCCAGCAGCTTAGTGGCCGAGACCCAGTACTTC. As protein: CASSLVAETQYF. The complete variable domain, with remaining parts taken from reference TRBV7-2 and TRBJ2-5, reads GAGVSQSPSNKVTEKGKDVELRCDPISGHTALYWYRQSLGQGLEFLIYFQGNSAPDKSGLPSDRFSAERTGGSVSTLTIQRTQQEDSAVYLCASSLVAETQYFGPGTRLLVL.

The chain carries TRBV11-2 and TRBJ1-4, with D possibly being TRBD1 (5 bases). Trimming removed 6 bases at V and 6 bases at J, with 20 bases between. Germline CDR1 and CDR2: SGHAT and FQNNGV. CDR3 length: 16 amino acids. The CDR3 region is CASRTAGNRKDEKLFF. For the CDR3, the DNA is TGTGCCAGCAGGACGGCAGGGAATCGTAAGGATGAAAAACTGTTTTTT.

This clone occurred a few times. This chain joins TRBV6-5 and TRBJ1-1; 9 positions match TRBD1. Germline V gives CDR1 MNHEY, CDR2 SVGAGI. CDR3 length: 14 residues. V lost 0 bases and J lost 10; bases outside the gene matches: 6. This CDR3 reads CASSYSGTGYGAFF. The CDR3 nucleotides read TGTGCCAGCAGTTACTCGGGGACAGGGTACGGAGCTTTCTTT.

The chain carries TRBV6-6 and TRBJ2-5; a possible D gene is TRBD2 (5 bases). Germline V gene sequence: CDR1 MNHNY, CDR2 SVGAGI (reference sequence). This CDR3 is 13 amino acids long. V dropped 5 bases and J dropped 2 bases, with 9 bases sitting between them. The CDR3 region is CASSQTRQETQYF. In DNA, the CDR3 is TGTGCCAGCAGTCAAACTAGGCAAGAGACCCAGTACTTC.

The genes are TRBV7-2 and TRBJ1-1; no clear D gene. This CDR3 region has 13 residues. From germline, CDR1 is SGHTA and CDR2 FQGNSA. V was clipped by 8 bases and J by 4 bases, with 14 bases between them. The CDR3 reads CASAAFVSTEAFF. CDR3 DNA: TGTGCCAGCGCGGCGTTCGTCAGCACTGAAGCTTTCTTT.

Remarks on this clone: Sequence at one end of the junction differs from germline and may be a read error. The V and J genes are TRBV5-6 and TRBJ2-7, with 7 bases lining up with TRBD1. Germline values: CDR1 SGHDT, CDR2 YYEEEE. This CDR3 is built from 11 residues. CDR3 in amino acids: CASSLRGPVNF. In DNA form, the CDR3 reads TGTGCCAGCAGCTTGAGGGGGCCAGTTAACTTC.

The CDR3 nucleotides are TGTGCCAGCAGCGTAGGCCAGCGGGGGTATGAGCAGTTCTTC. Protein product: CASSVGQRGYEQFF. The gene calls are TRBV9 and TRBJ2-1, with 8 positions matching TRBD2. The CDR3 totals 14 residues. Germline V lookup: CDR1 SGDLS, CDR2 YYNGEE. The trim removed 0 bases at V and 8 bases at J, leaving 4 bases unmatched.

This sequence joins TRBV19 and TRBJ1-4, with unresolved D. V shed 7 bases and J shed 1 base, with 13 bases lying between them. This CDR3 comprises 15 residues. CDR1 and CDR2 (germline): LNHDA, SQIVND (reference sequence). The chain's CDR3 is CASKRRRGTNEKLFF. The CDR3 coding sequence is TGTGCCAGTAAGAGGCGGAGAGGAACTAATGAAAAACTGTTTTTT.

V and J are TRBV10-3 and TRBJ2-6; D unresolved. The CDR3 runs 16 residues. V lost 2 bases to trimming and J lost 0 bases, with 8 bases between them. Germline V lookup: CDR1 ENHRY, CDR2 SYGVKD. CDR3 in amino acids: CAISEIPGSGANVLTF. The DNA of the CDR3 is TGTGCCATCAGTGAGATCCCAGGCTCTGGGGCCAACGTCCTGACTTTC.

This clone showed up just a few times. The chain couples TRBV7-8 to TRBJ2-1; the match to TRBD2 covers 9 bases. The V gene's germline CDR1 is SGHVS and CDR2 FQNEAQ. The CDR3 length is 13 residues. The ends lost 6 bases at V and 8 bases at J; junction bases unmatched: 5. CDR3 DNA sequence: TGTGCCAGCAGTCTTAGCGGGAGCGATGAGCAGTTCTTC. Translated: CASSLSGSDEQFF.

The V call is TRBV20-1, the J call TRBJ1-3; D not certain. Deletions cut 5 bases from V and 0 bases from J, with 2 bases between. Germline CDR1 reads DFQATT; CDR2 reads SNEGSKA (reference sequence). CDR3 size: 11 residues. CDR3 bases: TGCAGTGCTCTCTCTGGAAACACCATATATTTT. Its protein product is CSALSGNTIYF.

This clone occurred once. The V and J genes are TRBV9 and TRBJ2-7; TRBD2 matches at 8 bases. The CDR3 is made up of 15 amino acids. Unmatched junction bases numbered 6, after V lost 2 bases and J lost 2 bases. CDR1 and CDR2 (germline): SGDLS, YYNGEE. The CDR3 is CASSVTSGPTYEQYF. The CDR3 nucleotides read TGTGCCAGCAGCGTCACTAGCGGCCCTACCTACGAGCAGTACTTC.

This clone was found once. The chain recombines TRBV20-1 with TRBJ1-1; D may be TRBD1 (5 bases). CDR1 and CDR2 from the germline V gene are DFQATT and SNEGSKA (reference sequence). This CDR3 is 11 amino acids long. V was shortened by 6 bases and J by 5 bases, with 10 bases between the two germline ends. The CDR3 protein is CSAVRGTEAFF. The CDR3 DNA reads TGCAGTGCGGTAAGGGGAACTGAAGCTTTCTTT.

V and J are TRBV7-3 and TRBJ2-1; 11 positions agree with TRBD2. Unmatched junction bases numbered 12, after V lost 5 bases and J lost 0 bases. The germline gives CDR1 SGHTA, CDR2 FQGTGA. This CDR3 spans 19 amino acids. CDR3 sequence (DNA): TGTGCCAGCAGCCTGGGGCTAGCGGGAGGTTACAGCTCCTACAATGAGCAGTTCTTC. The encoded protein is CASSLGLAGGYSSYNEQFF.

The chain couples TRBV9 to TRBJ2-7, with 11 bases fitting TRBD1. This CDR3 spans 15 amino acids. V gave up 0 bases and J gave up 2 bases; unmatched junction bases: 1. Germline V lookup: CDR1 SGDLS, CDR2 YYNGEE. The CDR3 bases are TGTGCCAGCAGCGTAGGGGACAGGGGGACCTACGAGCAGTACTTC. Its translation: CASSVGDRGTYEQYF.

The chain is built from TRBV29-1 and TRBJ2-5, with TRBD1 matching over 10 bases. The CDR3 spans 13 residues. V was clipped by 6 bases and J by 2 bases; unmatched bases: 3. The germline gives CDR1 SQVTM, CDR2 ANQGSEA. Here the CDR3 DNA reads TGCAGCGTAAGGACAGGGGGTCAAGAGACCCAGTACTTC. This sequence encodes CSVRTGGQETQYF.

This chain uses TRBV3-1 (or the pseudogene TRBV3-2) with TRBJ2-5; 7 nucleotides align to TRBD1. The junction had 10 bases not matched to a gene; V was cut back by 1 base and J by 2 bases. CDR1 LGHDT and CDR2 YNNKEL come from the germline V gene (reference sequence). This CDR3 comprises 17 residues. The CDR3 region is CASSQVYGTAKQETQYF. The DNA for the CDR3 is TGTGCCAGCAGCCAAGTATACGGGACAGCGAAACAAGAGACCCAGTACTTC.

The chain uses TRBV6-5 and TRBJ1-1; TRBD1 agrees at 8 bases. Trimming took 10 bases from V and 4 from J; bases not matched to a gene: 11. Germline CDR1 and CDR2: MNHEY and SVGAGI. The CDR3 loop spans 14 amino acids. The CDR3 sequence is CATHLKDRATEAFF. In DNA, the CDR3 is TGTGCCACGCACCTAAAGGACAGGGCCACTGAAGCTTTCTTT.

The chain links TRBV4-2 to TRBJ1-1; a weak D match, TRBD1 (5 bases). V was cut by 3 bases and J by 4 bases, with 12 bases left in between. The CDR3 loop spans 14 amino acids. Germline V CDR1 and CDR2: LGHNA, YNFKEQ. DNA of the CDR3: TGTGCCAGCAGCCACCCGGGGGAGGCCACTGAAGCTTTCTTT. Translated, it gives CASSHPGEATEAFF.

This clone was seen a few times. This chain connects TRBV29-1 to TRBJ1-1; 7 nucleotides match TRBD1. V lost 7 bases, J lost 4 bases, and 9 bases stayed unmatched. Germline lookup yields CDR1 SQVTM and CDR2 ANQGSEA. The CDR3 runs to 13 residues. The CDR3, as DNA: TGCAGCGGACAGGGTTCCCCTGGCACTGAAGCTTTCTTT. Translating gives CSGQGSPGTEAFF.